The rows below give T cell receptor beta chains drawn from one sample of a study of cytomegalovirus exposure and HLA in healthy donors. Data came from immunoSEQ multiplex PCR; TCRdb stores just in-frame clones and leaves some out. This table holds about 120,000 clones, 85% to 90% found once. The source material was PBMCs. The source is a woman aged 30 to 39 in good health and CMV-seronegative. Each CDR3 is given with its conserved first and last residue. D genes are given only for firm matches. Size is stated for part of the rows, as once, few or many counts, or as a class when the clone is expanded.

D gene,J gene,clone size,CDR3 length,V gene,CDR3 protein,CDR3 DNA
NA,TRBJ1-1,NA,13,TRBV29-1,CSVVNRRGPEAFF,TGCAGCGTTGTCAACAGGCGGGGCCCTGAAGCTTTCTTT
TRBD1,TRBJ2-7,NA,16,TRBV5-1,CASSLAWDRAPYEQYF,TGCGCCAGCAGCTTGGCTTGGGACAGGGCGCCCTACGAGCAGTACTTC
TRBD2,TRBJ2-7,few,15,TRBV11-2,CASTFDSGSFYEQYF,TGTGCCAGCACCTTCGATAGCGGGAGTTTTTACGAGCAGTACTTC
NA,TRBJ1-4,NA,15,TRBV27,CASSFSPRSNEKLFF,TGTGCCAGCAGTTTTAGCCCGAGAAGTAATGAAAAACTGTTTTTT
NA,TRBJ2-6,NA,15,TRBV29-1,CSVEVPFSGANILTF,TGCAGCGTTGAAGTCCCATTCTCTGGGGCCAACATCCTGACTTTC
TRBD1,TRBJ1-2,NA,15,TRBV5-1,CASSPLTGVADGYTF,TGCGCCAGCAGCCCGCTGACAGGGGTAGCGGATGGCTACACCTTC
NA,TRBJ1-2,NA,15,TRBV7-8,CASSSLRLSRGGYTF,TGTGCCAGCAGCTCCCTAAGACTATCTCGGGGTGGCTACACCTTC
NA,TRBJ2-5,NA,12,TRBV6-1,CASGGTVETQYF,TGTGCCAGCGGCGGGACAGTAGAGACCCAGTACTTC
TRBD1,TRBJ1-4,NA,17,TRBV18,CASSPNVGQGGIEKLFF,TGTGCCAGCTCACCCAACGTGGGACAGGGGGGGATTGAAAAACTGTTTTTT
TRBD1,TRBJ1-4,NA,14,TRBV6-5,CASRPQGINEKLFF,TGTGCCAGCAGACCACAGGGGATTAATGAAAAACTGTTTTTT
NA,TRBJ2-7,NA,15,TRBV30,CAWSVGQAGFYEQYF,TGTGCCTGGAGTGTAGGTCAGGCAGGATTCTACGAGCAGTACTTC
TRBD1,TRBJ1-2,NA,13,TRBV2,CASRPGQGGGYTF,TGTGCCAGCAGGCCGGGACAGGGGGGTGGCTACACCTTC
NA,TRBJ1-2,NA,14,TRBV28,CASSPLGGRGGYTF,TGTGCCAGCAGCCCCTTGGGGGGGCGCGGGGGCTACACCTTC
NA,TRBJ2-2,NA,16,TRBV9,CASSGKGLRNTGELFF,TGTGCCAGCAGCGGGAAGGGACTTAGGAACACCGGGGAGCTGTTTTTT
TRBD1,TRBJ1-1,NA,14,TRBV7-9,CASSRGQVNTEAFF,TGTGCCAGCAGCAGAGGACAGGTGAACACTGAAGCTTTCTTT
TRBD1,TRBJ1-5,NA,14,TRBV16,CASAQQGANQPQHF,TGTGCCAGCGCACAACAGGGGGCCAATCAGCCCCAGCATTTT
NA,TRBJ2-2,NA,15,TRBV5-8,CASSRQAINTGELFF,TGTGCCAGCAGCCGACAGGCGATAAACACCGGGGAGCTGTTTTTT
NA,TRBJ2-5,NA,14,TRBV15,CATSRDNGAETQYF,TGTGCCACCAGCAGAGATAATGGAGCAGAGACCCAGTACTTC
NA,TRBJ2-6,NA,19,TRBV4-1,CASSQATGTPWSGANVLTF,TGCGCCAGCAGCCAAGCTACCGGGACACCCTGGAGTGGGGCCAACGTCCTGACTTTC